These 6 T cell receptor beta chains share one sample of origin, sequenced in a study of blood T cell repertoires in COVID-19. Profiled with immunoSEQ multiplex PCR; TCRdb holds only in-frame clones, not every one. The sample holds fewer than 350,000 clones, roughly 90% seen once. The sequenced material came from peripheral blood. These TCRs come from a woman in her 30s with COVID-19, enrolled during active disease.

The V gene is TRBV13, the J gene TRBJ2-2; 7 nucleotides agree with TRBD1. V shed 2 bases, J shed 6 bases, and the junction held 6 bases outside the gene matches. CDR1 and CDR2 from the germline V gene are PRHDT and FYEKMQ (reference sequence). The CDR3 spans 15 residues. CDR3 amino acids: CASSLPTGIPGELFF. In DNA form, the CDR3 reads TGTGCCAGCAGCTTACCGACAGGGATACCCGGGGAGCTGTTTTTT.

J is TRBJ2-2 and V is TRBV19; D might be TRBD1 (6 bases). Trimming removed 4 bases from V and 2 bases from J, with 14 bases in between. The CDR3 runs to 16 residues. Looked up from germline, CDR1 is LNHDA and CDR2 is SQIVND (reference sequence). Here the CDR3 DNA reads TGTGCCAGTAGTAGCGCCGGGACAAGCAACACCGGGGAGCTGTTTTTT. Translating gives CASSSAGTSNTGELFF.

The chain has TRBV4-1 and TRBJ2-1, with D tentatively TRBD2 (5 bases). Germline V lookup: CDR1 MGHRA, CDR2 YSYEKL. This CDR3 region has 15 residues. Trimming left V 4 bases short and J 8 bases short, with 18 bases between. This CDR3 is CASSPLGSVVDEQFF. CDR3 nucleotide sequence: TGCGCCAGCAGCCCCCTTGGTAGCGTCGTGGATGAGCAGTTCTTC.

V usage is TRBV29-1 and J usage is TRBJ1-5; no clear D. Germline loops: CDR1 SQVTM, CDR2 ANQGSEA. CDR3 length equals 12 residues. Trimming shortened V by 5 bases and J by 0 bases, and 5 bases separated the two germline ends. DNA for the CDR3: TGCAGCGTTAGCGATAGCAATCAGCCCCAGCATTTT. This gives the protein CSVSDSNQPQHF.

The chain combines TRBV7-9 with TRBJ1-2; 8 bases are a match to TRBD1. J lost 6 bases, V lost 1 base, and 7 bases had no gene match. The CDR3 covers 15 residues. Germline CDR1 is SEHNR and CDR2 is FQNEAQ (reference sequence). The CDR3 here is CASSLVGQDSHGYTF. CDR3 coding DNA: TGTGCCAGCAGCTTAGTGGGACAGGATAGCCATGGCTACACCTTC.

This sequence joins TRBV10-3 and TRBJ2-1; 11 bases map to TRBD1. CDR3 size: 14 residues. Per the germline V gene, CDR1 is ENHRY and CDR2 is SYGVKD. With V trimmed by 7 bases and J by 9 bases, 8 bases remained unmatched. The CDR3 here is CAINVGQGASEQFF. CDR3 sequence (DNA): TGTGCCATCAACGTAGGACAGGGGGCTAGTGAGCAGTTCTTC.